This T cell receptor beta chain was identified during a study of PD-L1 blockade in urothelial cancer. Study summary: Males with bladder-origin urothelial cancer constituted about 85% of the 29 patients. After treatment start, blood was analyzed at 3 weeks (second dose) and at 6 weeks. Study outcomes and limitations: Larger 3-week expansion of tumor-associated blood clones was seen in durable-benefit patients.

A note on this clone: Its target is unknown.

The CDR3 has 15 residues. The germline V and J ends were trimmed by 0 bases and 4 bases, with 12 bases remaining between them. The germline V gene encodes CDR1 LGHNA and CDR2 YSLEER. The table came from immunoSEQ multiplex PCR; TCRdb's copy has only in-frame clones and leaves some out. The sample lists about 91,000 clones, 90% to 95% occurring once. The clonotype comes from a man aged 60 to 75 with urothelial cancer. J is TRBJ1-1 and V is TRBV4-3; no reliable D call. Here the sequenced sample was PBMCs, taken around atezolizumab (anti-PD-L1) treatment. CDR3 loop: CASSQDFQFGTEAFF. The DNA of the CDR3 is TGCGCCAGCAGCCAAGATTTCCAATTCGGCACTGAAGCTTTCTTT.